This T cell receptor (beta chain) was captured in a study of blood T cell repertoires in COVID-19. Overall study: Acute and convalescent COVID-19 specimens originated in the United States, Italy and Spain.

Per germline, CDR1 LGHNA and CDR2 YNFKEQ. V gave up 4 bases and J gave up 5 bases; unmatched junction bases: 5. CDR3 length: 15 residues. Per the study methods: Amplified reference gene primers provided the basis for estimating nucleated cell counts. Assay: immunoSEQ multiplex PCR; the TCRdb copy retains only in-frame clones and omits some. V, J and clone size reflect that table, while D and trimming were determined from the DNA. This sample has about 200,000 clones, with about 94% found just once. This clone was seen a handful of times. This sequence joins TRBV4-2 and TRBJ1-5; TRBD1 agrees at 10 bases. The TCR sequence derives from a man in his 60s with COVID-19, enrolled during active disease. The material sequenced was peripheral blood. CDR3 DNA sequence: TGTGCCAGCAGCCCCCGACAGGGGGCCGATCAGCCCCAGCATTTT. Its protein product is CASSPRQGADQPQHF.